One TCR beta chain is described in this entry. Its antigen has not been determined. The input lacks base qualities; no much larger clone sits a single base away. The data belong to a study of cytomegalovirus exposure and HLA in healthy donors listed by TCRdb under 2017. Regarding the research as a whole: An earlier analysis of some 600 of the donors reported 276 Gb of sequence data and roughly 120 million unique TCR beta sequences obtained from around 190 million T cells. Approximately 300 gigabases of sequencing data and roughly 90 million unique TCR sequences were included in an early release covering about 600 HLA-typed donors. Of the roughly 410 genotyped donors, 75% to 85% were placed in the genetic ancestry cluster associated with self-reported Caucasian donors. The aim of the study was to test whether cataloging public T cell receptors could identify signatures of past pathogen exposure. Using immunosequencing, the study profiled T cell repertoires from fewer than 700 subjects and related those repertoires to cytomegalovirus serostatus. In addition to the first cohort of hundreds of subjects, a separate validation cohort of approximately 110 different subjects was used. To predict cytomegalovirus infection status, the study brought together high-throughput TCR immunosequencing, statistical association of individual TCRs with disease status, and machine learning. In a later analysis, previously published TCR beta repertoires from 666 donors were re-analyzed and high-resolution HLA genotyping was added so that TCR occurrence patterns could be studied. Rather than drawing on any new phenotypic data, the later analysis identified candidate immune exposures from TCR beta sequences and the way those sequences occurred across donors. In an earlier analysis of 587 of the donors, high-throughput TCR beta sequencing was used to judge whether each TCR beta V gene segment behaved as functional or pseudogenic. Alongside the repertoire data, information on donor age, sex, ethnicity and CMV serostatus was compiled. Genome-wide SNP genotypes for about three fifths of the roughly 670 donors were used in a later genetic analysis, which treated that subset as a discovery cohort. Every repertoire in the discovery cohort had been generated on one and the same sequencing platform. Both class I and class II loci were covered by HLA typing, at four-digit resolution. The number of typed donors differed by locus: about 620-630 for A, B, C, DRB1 and DQB1; about 520 for DQA1; approximately 600 for DPA1; and 400 to 480 for DPB1. About five DR-DQ haplotypes were treated as single units for association and clustering because of strong linkage in the cohort. Across roughly 420 genotyped donors of the cohort, an average of about 250,000 unique TCR beta nucleotide sequences per donor were sequenced, and roughly 20% of those sequences were non-productive.

The CDR3 contains 11 residues, cysteine and phenylalanine counted. The retained sequence is limited to the CDR3, 33 bases, with the frame set at the first base. V and J lose 5 bases and 4 bases, and a span of 4 bases separates them. CDR1 SGHAT and CDR2 FQNNGV are derived from the germline V gene. Study-wide findings and limitations: In a later analysis, HLA-associated TCR beta chains showed more clonal expansion and lower generation probabilities than non-associated chains that were equally common. Immune exposure information for the cohort was limited to CMV serostatus. Compared with the roughly 670-donor mean, donors in an Asian-associated ancestry cluster had fewer N-insertions in productive TCRs, according to a later genetic analysis. A further reported finding was that TCR beta sequences accurately predicted the HLA-A and HLA-B alleles for most subjects in the first cohort. In an earlier analysis of 500 to 650 of the donors, most TCR beta V segments appeared in productive rearrangements about 90% or about 30% of the time, broadly matching IMGT annotations. The 87-base-pair reads could not distinguish some IMGT-functional V segments, including TRBV6-2 and TRBV6-3, so those segments were excluded. According to a later analysis, TCR association rates differed among HLA loci, with DRB1 alleles showing the most associated TCRs and HLA-C alleles showing the fewest. The authors suggested that the approach could potentially be extended to other disease states and immunological phenotypes. A cluster of highly shared sequence variants was judged likely to represent a technical artifact of the sequencing pipeline. When HLA alleles, especially DR and DQ, strongly co-occurred, TCR associations were difficult to assign to individual alleles. In a later genetic analysis, a missense DCLRE1C variant was associated with V-gene and J-gene trimming of TCR beta chains, and the association was replicated in an independent cohort. The classifier was reported to diagnose cytomegalovirus status with high specificity and sensitivity in both the original cohort and the validation cohort. Because HLA typing was unavailable for some donors at each locus, only the typed subset was used in association tests. A later analysis associated about 16,000 TCR beta sequences with specific HLA alleles at a false discovery rate of 0.05. Correlated functional status among segregating V segments might be attributable to linkage disequilibrium, but an unknown experimental factor could not be ruled out. Most TCR sequences were seen in very few donors, while some public TCRs were found in many individuals. Because counts were too low, about 17 rarely observed V segments, including chromosome 9 orphons, were excluded from the earlier analysis of 587 of the donors. In this cohort, only TCR beta chains were sequenced, and detectable features were limited by the absence of alpha or paired-chain data. A total of 150 or so TCR beta chains were listed by the study as associated with cytomegalovirus. Sequencing depth was assumed to be roughly uniform across donors in the presence/absence analyses, though that assumption may not hold. A few of the identified cytomegalovirus-associated TCR beta chains were confirmed in vitro to be specific for cytomegalovirus antigens. A later analysis reported that several top co-occurrence clusters appeared linked to parvovirus B19, influenza, CMV and Epstein-Barr virus. Most CMV-associated TCR beta chains appeared to be HLA-restricted in a later analysis, and the HLA associations seemed to be driven largely by CMV exposure.

The cohort comprised 550 to 700 healthy bone marrow donors. All cohort members were sampled while nominally healthy, although unrecorded immune exposures were likely present. The donor tested CMV seronegative and was one of the 352 seronegative cohort members. A peripheral blood sample was provided by each donor, and peripheral blood mononuclear cells were used for TCR beta sequencing. Genomic DNA was extracted from the blood cell samples with the Qiagen DNeasy Blood Extraction Kit. The method behind the library was the immunoSEQ multiplex PCR assay. The multiplex PCR relied on a mix of 60 forward primers for TCR Vbeta segments and 13 reverse primers for TCR Jbeta segments. Amplification of the CDR3 region of rearranged TCR beta genes was performed with a multiplex PCR assay on genomic DNA. On the Illumina HiSeq System, the amplified TCR beta libraries were sequenced as 87-base-pair reads. Concerning the study's data processing: A later analysis tallied some 79 million unique TCR beta chains across the 550 to 850 repertoires, and approximately 12 million of those chains were shared by two or more donors. Raw reads were error-corrected and collapsed into unique sequences with a nearest-neighbor algorithm that merged closely related sequences to remove PCR and sequencing errors. To assign V, D and J gene segments, CDR3 sequences were aligned to IMGT reference sequences. Each retained sequence needed at least a six-nucleotide match to both a V gene segment and a J gene segment. Rearrangements were called productive when the CDR3 lacked stop codons and stayed in frame with V and J; all others were non-productive. CDR3 was defined according to IMGT convention as the region running from the second conserved V-encoded cysteine to the conserved J-encoded phenylalanine. The earlier analysis of 500 to 650 of the donors excluded any sequence lacking an unambiguous match to a single V gene segment. An earlier analysis of 587 of the donors called V segments functional above 56.7% productive rearrangements and segregating when the between-donor standard deviation exceeded 5%. A statistical classification framework was built to diagnose cytomegalovirus status from the catalog of TCR beta chain sequences. V and J gene assignment, in a later analysis, came from comparing TCR nucleotide sequences with IMGT/GENE-DB human TR gene sequences. In a later analysis, CDR3 sequences and most-parsimonious VDJ recombination scenarios were assigned using the TCRdist pipeline. A later analysis defined each TCR beta chain by its CDR3 amino acid sequence plus V-gene family, and excluded reads lacking a unique V-gene family. A later analysis removed roughly 590 highly shared, low-generation-probability nucleotide sequences to deal with suspected cross-contamination and a sequencing artifact. For each public chain, a later analysis derived a clonal expansion index from normalized ranks of inferred template counts within each repertoire. In a later analysis, generation probabilities were computed using a VDJ recombination model fitted to out-of-frame rearrangements, and the results were checked against IGoR. A later analysis scored TCR-TCR, TCR-HLA and TCR-CMV co-occurrence with hypergeometric tests, applying a repertoire-size bias correction to TCR pairs. A later analysis estimated false discovery rates by permuting HLA or CMV assignments 20 times. In a later analysis, co-occurring TCRs were grouped using DBSCAN, with TCRdist sequence similarity added in when clustering inside HLA-allele-positive subsets. Repertoires with fewer than 30,000 or more than 120,000 public chains were left out of co-occurrence clustering, as were four to six repertoires with anomalous nucleotide sharing. As stored in TCRdb, this immuneACCESS dataset retains in-frame rearrangements with V and J assigned. A fraction of the clones does not appear; measured against another copy, unresolved V genes explain less than half of the discrepancy, and the remainder lacks a known reason. That table gives V, J and clone size, and the DNA gave D and trimming. This sample comprises about 160,000 clones, approximately 80% of them detected only once. The top ten hold around 1.9% of the sample.

The sequence was obtained from a woman aged 18-30 years in good health and CMV-seronegative. The chain is encoded by TRBV11-2 joined to TRBJ2-3, with an unclear D gene assignment. Sequencing was done on a sample of PBMCs. CDR3 sequence: CASSGPDTQYF. The sequenced DNA: TGTGCCAGCAGCGGCCCAGATACGCAGTATTTT.